Only a few counts were recorded for the clone carrying this T cell receptor (beta chain). Its antigen is not identified. This sample is part of a study of vaccination and CD4 T cells after COVID-19. Turning to the study itself: Post-vaccine sampling followed dose two by a median 72 days (range 14 to 241).

Germline V gene data show CDR1 as SGHTA and CDR2 as FQGNSA. The CDR3 loop spans 16 amino acids. Trimming cost V 6 bases and J 0 bases, with 12 bases left between them. Sample treatment: approximately 9-day PBMC culture with coronavirus spike peptide pools or control peptides (ViraFEST assay). Once peptide pools had expanded antigen-specific T cells, ViraFEST sequenced TCRs. Sequencing of the DNA from cultured CD4+ T cells was carried out with the Oncomine TCR Beta short-read assay. Using its own MiXCR run on the PCR reads, TCRdb lists one record per CDR3 protein. This table has over 10,000 distinct CDR3 sequences, over 50% appearing once.

The chain couples TRBV7-2 to TRBJ1-6, with D unclear. Sequenced: CD4+ T cells from blood, cultured in vitro. The TCR sequence derives from a human donor who had recovered from COVID-19. The CDR3 DNA reads as TGTGCCAGCAGGTCACAGTTTAGCTCCTATAATTCACCCCTCCACTTT. It yields the protein CASRSQFSSYNSPLHF.